This TCR beta chain was captured in a study of shared T cell receptors in the human thymus. Trimming left V 2 bases short and J 4 bases short, with 21 bases between. This CDR3 has 17 residues. The V gene's germline CDR1 is WSHSY and CDR2 SAAADI. Assay used: immunoSEQ multiplex PCR; TCRdb lists only in-frame clones, some missing. The top ten clones hold about 0.01% of a sample with hundreds of thousands of clones, around nine tenths of them seen once. This sample also belongs to another study, concerning human thymus T cells. As that study records: Resections from corrective heart surgery supplied the thymus tissue.

The J gene is TRBJ2-7, the V gene TRBV10-2, with D possibly TRBD1 on 6 matching bases. This clonotype was obtained from a boy less than two years old with a congenital heart defect. Sequenced sample: thymocytes. CDR3 nucleotides: TGCGCCAGCAGTGAGCTCTCGAGTGGGGGCGAGGGATACGAGCAGTACTTC. It specifies CASSELSSGGEGYEQYF.